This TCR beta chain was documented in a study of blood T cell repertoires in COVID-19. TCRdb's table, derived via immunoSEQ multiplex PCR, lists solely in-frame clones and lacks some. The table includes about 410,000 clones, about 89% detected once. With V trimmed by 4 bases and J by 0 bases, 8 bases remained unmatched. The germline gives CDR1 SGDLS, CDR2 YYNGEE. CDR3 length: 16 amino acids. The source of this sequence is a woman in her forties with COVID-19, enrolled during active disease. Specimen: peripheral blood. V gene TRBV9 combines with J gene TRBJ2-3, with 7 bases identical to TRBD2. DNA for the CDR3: TGTGCCAGCAGCCCAGGGACTATAAGTAGCACAGATACGCAGTATTTT. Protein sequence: CASSPGTISSTDTQYF.